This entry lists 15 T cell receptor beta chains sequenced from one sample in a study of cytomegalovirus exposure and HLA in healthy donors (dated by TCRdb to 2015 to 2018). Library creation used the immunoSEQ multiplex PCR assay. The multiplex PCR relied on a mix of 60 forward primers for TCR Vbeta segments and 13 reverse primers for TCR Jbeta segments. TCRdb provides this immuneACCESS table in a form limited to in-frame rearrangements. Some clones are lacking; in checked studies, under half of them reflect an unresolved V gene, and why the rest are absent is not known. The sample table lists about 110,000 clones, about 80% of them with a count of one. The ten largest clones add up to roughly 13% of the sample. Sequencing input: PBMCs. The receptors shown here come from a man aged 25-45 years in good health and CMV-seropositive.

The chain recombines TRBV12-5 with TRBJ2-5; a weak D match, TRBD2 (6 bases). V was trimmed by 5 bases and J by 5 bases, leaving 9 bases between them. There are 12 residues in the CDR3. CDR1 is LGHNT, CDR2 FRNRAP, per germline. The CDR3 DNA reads TGTGCTAGTGGTGGGGGGTGGGAGACCCAGTACTTC. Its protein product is CASGGGWETQYF.

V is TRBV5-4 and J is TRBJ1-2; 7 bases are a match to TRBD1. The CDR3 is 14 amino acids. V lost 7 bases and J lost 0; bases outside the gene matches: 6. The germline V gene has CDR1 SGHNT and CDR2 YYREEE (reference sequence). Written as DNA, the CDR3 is TGTGCCAGCGCCACCGGGACAGCTAACTATGGCTACACCTTC. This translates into CASATGTANYGYTF.

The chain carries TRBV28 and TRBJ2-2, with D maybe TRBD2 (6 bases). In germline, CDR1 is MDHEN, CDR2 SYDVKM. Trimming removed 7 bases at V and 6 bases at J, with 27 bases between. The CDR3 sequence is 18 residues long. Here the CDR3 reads CASNRRGGGMIGAGELFF. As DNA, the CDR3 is TGTGCCAGCAATCGAAGGGGAGGCGGTATGATTGGCGCCGGGGAGCTGTTTTTT.

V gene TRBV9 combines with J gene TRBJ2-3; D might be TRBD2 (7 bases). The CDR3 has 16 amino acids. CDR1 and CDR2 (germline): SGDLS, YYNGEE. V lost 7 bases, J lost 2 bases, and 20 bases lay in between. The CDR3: CASGSGGRPFTDTQYF. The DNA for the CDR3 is TGTGCCAGCGGTTCCGGGGGGCGGCCCTTCACAGATACGCAGTATTTT.

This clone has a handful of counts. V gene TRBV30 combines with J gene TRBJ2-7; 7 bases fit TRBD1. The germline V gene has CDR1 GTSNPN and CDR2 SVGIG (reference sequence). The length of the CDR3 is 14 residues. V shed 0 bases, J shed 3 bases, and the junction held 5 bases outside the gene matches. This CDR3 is CAWSVQGSVYEQYF. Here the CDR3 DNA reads TGTGCCTGGAGTGTACAGGGGTCCGTCTACGAGCAGTACTTC.

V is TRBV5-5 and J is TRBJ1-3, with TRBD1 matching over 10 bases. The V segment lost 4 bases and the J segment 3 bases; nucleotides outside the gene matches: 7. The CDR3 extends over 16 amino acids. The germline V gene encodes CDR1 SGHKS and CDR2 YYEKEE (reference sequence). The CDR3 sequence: CASSTSGQGSGNTIYF. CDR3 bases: TGTGCCAGCAGCACCTCGGGACAGGGGAGTGGAAACACCATATATTTT. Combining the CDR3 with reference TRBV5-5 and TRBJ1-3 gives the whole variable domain DAGVTQSPTHLIKTRGQQVTLRCSPISGHKSVSWYQQVLGQGPQFIFQYYEKEERGRGNFPDRFSARQFPNYSSELNVNALLLGDSALYLCASSTSGQGSGNTIYFGEGSWLTVV.

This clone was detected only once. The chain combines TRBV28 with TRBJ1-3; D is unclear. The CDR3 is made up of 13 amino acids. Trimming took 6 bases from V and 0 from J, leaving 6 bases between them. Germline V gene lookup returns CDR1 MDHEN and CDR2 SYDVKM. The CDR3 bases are TGTGCCAGCAGCCCTAGCTCTGGAAACACCATATATTTT. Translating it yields CASSPSSGNTIYF. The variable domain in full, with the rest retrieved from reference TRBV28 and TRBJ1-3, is DVKVTQSSRYLVKRTGEKVFLECVQDMDHENMFWYRQDPGLGLRLIYFSYDVKMKEKGDIPEGYSVSREKKERFSLILESASTNQTSMYLCASSPSSGNTIYFGEGSWLTVV.

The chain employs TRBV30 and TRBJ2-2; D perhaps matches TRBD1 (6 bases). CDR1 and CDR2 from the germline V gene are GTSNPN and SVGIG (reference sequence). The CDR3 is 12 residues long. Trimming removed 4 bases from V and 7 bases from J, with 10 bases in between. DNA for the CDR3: TGTGCCTGGACGGACAGAAACGGGGAGCTGTTTTTT. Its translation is CAWTDRNGELFF.

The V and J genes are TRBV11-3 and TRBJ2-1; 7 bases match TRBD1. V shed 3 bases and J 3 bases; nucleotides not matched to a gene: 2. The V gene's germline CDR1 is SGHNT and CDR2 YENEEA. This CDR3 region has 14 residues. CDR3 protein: CASSFDRVYNEQFF. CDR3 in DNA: TGTGCCAGCAGCTTTGACAGGGTCTACAATGAGCAGTTCTTC. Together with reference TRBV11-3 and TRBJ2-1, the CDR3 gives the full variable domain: EAGVVQSPRYKIIEKKQPVAFWCNPISGHNTLYWYLQNLGQGPELLIRYENEEAVDDSQLPKDRFSAERLKGVDSTLKIQPAELGDSAVYLCASSFDRVYNEQFFGPGTRLTVL.

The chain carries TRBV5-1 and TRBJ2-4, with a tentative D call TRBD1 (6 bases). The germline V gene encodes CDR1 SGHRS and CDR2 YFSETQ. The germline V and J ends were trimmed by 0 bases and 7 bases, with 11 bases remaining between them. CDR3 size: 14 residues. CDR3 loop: CASSLEDRNNIQYF. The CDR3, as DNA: TGCGCCAGCAGCTTGGAAGACAGGAATAACATTCAGTACTTC. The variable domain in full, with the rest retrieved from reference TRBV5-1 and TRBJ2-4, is KAGVTQTPRYLIKTRGQQVTLSCSPISGHRSVSWYQQTPGQGLQFLFEYFSETQRNKGNFPGRFSGRQFSNSRSEMNVSTLELGDSALYLCASSLEDRNNIQYFGAGTRLSVL.

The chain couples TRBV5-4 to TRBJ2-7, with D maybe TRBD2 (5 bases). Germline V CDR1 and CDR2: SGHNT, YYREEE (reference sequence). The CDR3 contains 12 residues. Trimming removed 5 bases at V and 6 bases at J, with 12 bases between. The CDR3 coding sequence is TGTGCCAGCAGGAACGGGGTTAGCGAGCAGTACTTC. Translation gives CASRNGVSEQYF.

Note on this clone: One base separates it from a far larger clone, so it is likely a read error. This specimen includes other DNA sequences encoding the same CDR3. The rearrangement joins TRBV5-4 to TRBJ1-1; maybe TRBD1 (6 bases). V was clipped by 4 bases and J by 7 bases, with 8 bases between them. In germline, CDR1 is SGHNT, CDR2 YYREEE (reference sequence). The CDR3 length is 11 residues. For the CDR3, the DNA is TGTGCCAGCAGCGGGGACAATGAAGCTTTCTTT. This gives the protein CASSGDNEAFF.

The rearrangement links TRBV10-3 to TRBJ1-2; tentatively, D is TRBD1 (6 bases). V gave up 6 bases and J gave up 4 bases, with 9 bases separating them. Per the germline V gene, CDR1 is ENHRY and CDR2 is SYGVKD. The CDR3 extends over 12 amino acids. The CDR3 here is CAISPDSYGYTF. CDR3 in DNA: TGTGCCATCAGCCCGGACAGCTATGGCTACACCTTC.

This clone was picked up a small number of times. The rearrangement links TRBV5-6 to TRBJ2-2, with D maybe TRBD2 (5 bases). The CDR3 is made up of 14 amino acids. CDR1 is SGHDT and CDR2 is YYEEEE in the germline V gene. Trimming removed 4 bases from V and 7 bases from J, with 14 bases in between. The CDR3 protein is CASSPDMAGGELFF. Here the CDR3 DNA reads TGTGCCAGCAGCCCTGACATGGCGGGCGGGGAGCTGTTTTTT. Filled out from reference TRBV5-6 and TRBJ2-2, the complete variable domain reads DAGVTQSPTHLIKTRGQQVTLRCSPKSGHDTVSWYQQALGQGPQFIFQYYEEEERQRGNFPDRFSGHQFPNYSSELNVNALLLGDSALYLCASSPDMAGGELFFGEGSRLTVL.

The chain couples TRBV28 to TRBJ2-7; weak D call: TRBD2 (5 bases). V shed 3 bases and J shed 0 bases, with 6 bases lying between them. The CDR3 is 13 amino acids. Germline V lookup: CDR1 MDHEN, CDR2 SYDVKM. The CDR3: CASSFGSSYEQYF. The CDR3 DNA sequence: TGTGCCAGCAGTTTTGGGAGCTCCTACGAGCAGTACTTC.